What follows is one TCR beta chain and its context. The antigen is not known. These data are taken from a study of Tregs in tolerant kidney transplant recipients. The CDR3 loop spans 17 amino acids. The germline V gene encodes CDR1 SGHTA and CDR2 FQGNSA. V was trimmed by 5 bases and J by 0 bases, leaving 17 bases between them. Related graft donors supplied nonmyeloablative bone marrow transplants, and mixed chimerism was transient. Unstimulated Tregs (CD4+CD25+CD127-) and CD4+CD25- non-Tregs were sorted from PBMCs. Sequencing was performed with immunoSEQ multiplex PCR; in TCRdb, only in-frame clones are kept and a portion is missing. Found here are about 22,000 clones, roughly 80% of them singletons; the top ten hold about 25%. Study-level findings and limits: Few patients were studied, so findings need validation in larger groups.

This chain joins TRBV7-2 and TRBJ2-1; tentatively, D is TRBD2 (6 bases). Material: CD8+ T cells from blood (PBMCs), obtained 6 months after the transplant. The clonotype comes from a human patient who received a combined kidney and bone marrow transplant. Some T cells may trace back to the graft donor. The CDR3 DNA follows: TGTGCCAGCAGCGATCCTGAGGACGGGAGCTCCTACAATGAGCAGTTCTTC. Amino acids: CASSDPEDGSSYNEQFF.